These 29 T cell receptor beta chains were sequenced from one sample in a study of T cell repertoires in cytomegalovirus infection. TCRdb used MiXCR to reprocess the reads, holding one entry per CDR3 protein. The sample lists 150,000 to 190,000 distinct CDR3 sequences, about 20% occurring once. Sequenced sample: PBMCs. The receptor source for this set is a human donor in good health (CMV status not recorded). Some clones in this sample may be carry-over from other donors' samples.

This clonotype appeared many times. The chain recombines TRBV2 with TRBJ2-5; D gene uncertain. Trimming removed 4 bases at V and 0 bases at J, with 9 bases between. This CDR3 contains 14 residues. Germline V CDR1 and CDR2: SNHLY, FYNNEI. The CDR3 DNA reads TGTGCCAGCAGTGTAACCGGGTACCAAGAGACCCAGTACTTC. Translating gives CASSVTGYQETQYF.

This clonotype was observed many times. The chain recombines TRBV7-2 with TRBJ1-2; D uncertain. CDR3 size: 14 residues. Germline values: CDR1 SGHTA, CDR2 FQGNSA. V was shortened by 5 bases and J by 9 bases, with 19 bases between the two germline ends. The CDR3 reads CASSPGPSARRYTF. DNA for the CDR3: TGTGCCAGCAGCCCTGGACCGTCAGCGAGACGCTACACCTTC.

This clonotype has at least ten counts. The CDR3 sequence is CASSLEGSDTQYF. CDR3 bases: TGTGCCAGCAGCTTAGAAGGGTCAGATACGCAGTATTTT. The rearrangement links TRBV7-9 to TRBJ2-3; D uncertain. The germline V and J ends were trimmed by 1 base and 4 bases, with 6 bases remaining between them. The germline V gene has CDR1 SEHNR and CDR2 FQNEAQ (reference sequence). The CDR3 sequence is 13 residues long.

The V and J genes are TRBV4-1 and TRBJ1-6; D is undetermined. CDR3 length equals 15 residues. V lost 0 bases and J 7 bases, leaving 10 bases between the germline ends. Germline CDR1 is MGHRA and CDR2 is YSYEKL. The CDR3 sequence: CASSQDPGLNSPLHF. In DNA form, the CDR3 reads TGCGCCAGCAGCCAAGACCCGGGCCTGAATTCACCCCTCCACTTT.

This clonotype was recorded a few times. J is TRBJ2-4 and V is TRBV24-1; 10 nucleotides match TRBD1. The V and J ends lost 4 bases and 14 bases, in that order; junction bases with no gene match: 13. The germline CDR1 and CDR2 sequences are KGHDR and SFDVKD. The CDR3 contains 15 residues. CDR3 loop: CATSDPGTGAPSEYF. As DNA, the CDR3 is TGTGCCACCAGTGACCCCGGGACAGGGGCCCCCTCGGAGTACTTC.

V is TRBV2 and J is TRBJ2-5, with D maybe TRBD2 (5 bases). Per the germline V gene, CDR1 is SNHLY and CDR2 is FYNNEI. CDR3 length: 13 amino acids. V was trimmed by 1 base and J by 4 bases, leaving 7 bases between them. The CDR3 nucleotides are TGTGCCAGCAGTGAAGGAGGGTTAGAGACCCAGTACTTC. Residues: CASSEGGLETQYF.

This clonotype has a handful of counts. This chain connects TRBV28 to TRBJ1-1, with a possible D match to TRBD1 (6 bases). Germline V gene sequence: CDR1 MDHEN, CDR2 SYDVKM. The V and J ends lost 3 bases and 5 bases respectively, with 7 bases between them. The CDR3 runs 12 residues. The CDR3 here is CASSLDRTEAFF. Written as DNA, the CDR3 is TGTGCCAGCAGTTTGGACAGAACTGAAGCTTTCTTT. Full variable domain (missing parts from reference TRBV28 and TRBJ1-1): DVKVTQSSRYLVKRTGEKVFLECVQDMDHENMFWYRQDPGLGLRLIYFSYDVKMKEKGDIPEGYSVSREKKERFSLILESASTNQTSMYLCASSLDRTEAFFGQGTRLTVV.

This clonotype was counted ten times or more. The V call is TRBV20-1, the J call TRBJ2-5; D might be TRBD1 or TRBD2, each matching 5 bases. The CDR3 covers 15 residues. CDR1 DFQATT and CDR2 SNEGSKA come from the germline V gene (reference sequence). V was pared by 4 bases and J by 5 bases, with 20 bases between. The CDR3 sequence: CSATRPGRSGETQYF. DNA of the CDR3: TGCAGTGCTACACGCCCGGGACGGAGTGGGGAGACCCAGTACTTC.

The table lists this clonotype with many counts. The chain combines TRBV6-2 or TRBV6-3 with TRBJ2-7; 8 nucleotides line up with TRBD2. The CDR3 has 16 residues. The germline gives CDR1 MNHEY, CDR2 SVGEGT. Unmatched junction bases numbered 15, after V lost 7 bases and J lost 4 bases. The DNA for the CDR3 is TGTGCCAGCACTGCCGGGGGTAGCGGGATCGATTACGAGCAGTACTTC. This codes for CASTAGGSGIDYEQYF.

At least ten counts were recorded for this clonotype. The rearrangement links TRBV7-2 to TRBJ2-1, with 11 nucleotides matching TRBD1. The CDR3 extends over 15 amino acids. V dropped 4 bases and J dropped 6; count of bases not matched to a gene: 5. Germline values: CDR1 SGHTA, CDR2 FQGNSA. CDR3 DNA: TGTGCCAGCAGCTACCGGACAGGGGGCCCCAATGAGCAGTTCTTC. Its translation: CASSYRTGGPNEQFF.

As to this clonotype: A read error may explain this, as a much larger clone is one base away. V usage is TRBV7-2 and J usage is TRBJ2-7, with D hard to call. This CDR3 spans 12 amino acids. Germline V lookup: CDR1 SGHTA, CDR2 FQGNSA. The ends were cut back, 7 bases at V and 6 bases at J, with 13 bases in the middle. The CDR3 is CASNPPTPEQYF. The CDR3 DNA reads as TGTGCCAGCAACCCGCCGACGCCCGAGCAGTACTTC.

This clonotype was recorded a few times. This CDR3 reads CATSETGAEAFF. The CDR3 coding sequence is TGTGCCACCAGTGAGACGGGGGCTGAAGCTTTCTTT. The chain recombines TRBV24-1 with TRBJ1-1; possible D gene TRBD1, 5 bases. V lost 4 bases and J lost 6, with 8 bases in between. The CDR3 totals 12 residues. Germline CDR1 KGHDR, CDR2 SFDVKD.

This clonotype was observed a handful of times. CDR3 region: CASSSGQGMNTEAFF. DNA of the CDR3: TGCGCCAGCAGCTCGGGACAGGGGATGAACACTGAAGCTTTCTTT. The rearrangement uses TRBV5-1 and TRBJ1-1; 10 positions agree with TRBD1. The junction had 2 bases not matched to a gene; V was cut back by 3 bases and J by 0 bases. The CDR3 is 15 residues long. Germline V gives CDR1 SGHRS, CDR2 YFSETQ.

In its sample, this clonotype was seen a few times. The chain has TRBV6-1 and TRBJ2-7; either TRBD1 or TRBD2 may fit D (7 bases each). Germline-derived CDR1 and CDR2 are MNHNS and SASEGT. V lost 6 bases, J lost 7 bases, and 22 bases lay in between. This CDR3 has 15 amino acids. CDR3 in DNA: TGTGCCAGCAGGGGGACAGCGGGATCCTTGAGGGAGCAGTACTTC. Its translation: CASRGTAGSLREQYF.

This clonotype was counted only a few times. The chain combines TRBV7-2 with TRBJ2-3; no clear D gene. Germline V gives CDR1 SGHTA, CDR2 FQGNSA. Trimming stripped 3 bases from V and 2 bases from J, with 6 bases between. This CDR3 has 13 residues. The CDR3 DNA reads TGTGCCAGCAGCTTGGACCACACAGATACGCAGTATTTT. Amino acid sequence: CASSLDHTDTQYF.

By proportion, this clonotype is medium-sized (0.01 to 0.1%). The genes are TRBV7-2 and TRBJ2-3; 11 bases map to TRBD2. Unmatched junction bases numbered 9, after V lost 5 bases and J lost 5 bases. This CDR3 is 16 amino acids long. The germline gives CDR1 SGHTA, CDR2 FQGNSA. CDR3 residues: CASSPPSSGGRDTQYF. The CDR3 DNA sequence: TGTGCCAGCAGCCCCCCCTCTAGCGGGGGGAGAGATACGCAGTATTTT.

The genes are TRBV6-5 and TRBJ2-1, with 10 bases that match TRBD2. The germline V gene has CDR1 MNHEY and CDR2 SVGAGI. This CDR3 contains 16 residues. Trimming removed 10 bases from V and 2 bases from J; junction bases left unmatched: 11. The CDR3 region is CATKNLAGAAYNEQFF. CDR3 bases: TGTGCCACAAAAAACCTAGCGGGGGCGGCCTACAATGAGCAGTTCTTC.

Remarks on this clonotype: One base away lies a much larger clone, so this may be a sequencing read error. This chain uses TRBV7-2 with TRBJ1-2, with TRBD1 matching 7 bases. Germline assignment: CDR1 SGHTA and CDR2 FQGNSA. This CDR3 has 13 amino acids. Germline trimming cut 4 bases from V and 10 bases from J; bases unmatched to any gene: 9. The CDR3 is CASSSRQGWAYTF. In DNA form, the CDR3 reads TGTGCCAGCAGCTCCCGACAGGGTTGGGCCTACACCTTC. Using reference TRBV7-2 and TRBJ1-2 for the parts outside the CDR3, the full variable domain is GAGVSQSPSNKVTEKGKDVELRCDPISGHTALYWYRQSLGQGLEFLIYFQGNSAPDKSGLPSDRFSAERTGGSVSTLTIQRTQQEDSAVYLCASSSRQGWAYTFGSGTRLTVV.

The chain's CDR3 is CASSFTGSDEAFF. DNA for the CDR3: TGCGCCAGCAGCTTCACTGGAAGTGATGAAGCTTTCTTT. The chain recombines TRBV5-1 with TRBJ1-1, with no clear D. Looked up from germline, CDR1 is SGHRS and CDR2 is YFSETQ. The CDR3 runs 13 residues. The germline V and J ends were trimmed by 2 bases and 7 bases, with 12 bases remaining between them.

Many counts were recorded for this clonotype. This rearrangement joins TRBV7-2 to TRBJ2-7; D is perhaps TRBD1 or TRBD2 (5 bases each). The CDR3 extends over 17 amino acids. CDR1 is SGHTA, CDR2 FQGNSA, per germline. Trimming removed 5 bases from V and 1 base from J, with 21 bases in between. The CDR3 DNA reads TGTGCCAGCAGCCGACGGACCGGGACCTCGATTTCCTACGAGCAGTACTTC. It codes for CASSRRTGTSISYEQYF.

The rearrangement joins TRBV27 to TRBJ2-7, with D perhaps being TRBD1 or TRBD2 (5 bases each). V was cut by 9 bases and J by 4 bases, with 22 bases left in between. The CDR3 is made up of 15 amino acids. Germline V gene lookup returns CDR1 MNHEY and CDR2 SMNVEV (reference sequence). CDR3 in amino acids: CASRSLPGPIYEQYF. CDR3 DNA: TGTGCCAGTCGTTCACTTCCGGGACCTATTTACGAGCAGTACTTC.

This sequence joins TRBV2 and TRBJ1-1; the match to TRBD1 covers 9 bases. CDR3 length: 14 residues. V lost 6 bases, J lost 3 bases, and 5 bases stayed unmatched. Germline V CDR1 and CDR2: SNHLY, FYNNEI. Here the CDR3 DNA reads TGTGCCAGCAGGCCCGACAGGGGGGACACTGAAGCTTTCTTT. Encoded protein: CASRPDRGDTEAFF.

In its sample, this clonotype was seen a few times. The J gene is TRBJ1-1, the V gene TRBV6-2 or TRBV6-3, with TRBD1 identical over 12 bases. V shed 5 bases and J 7 bases; nucleotides not matched to a gene: 8. This CDR3 comprises 15 residues. CDR1 and CDR2 (germline): MNHEY, SVGEGT. The CDR3 bases are TGTGCCAGCAGTCACACCGGGACAGGGGGCGGTGAAGCTTTCTTT. It encodes CASSHTGTGGGEAFF.

This clonotype was recorded many times. V gene TRBV7-3 combines with J gene TRBJ2-7; no clear D gene. Germline V gene lookup returns CDR1 SGHTA and CDR2 FQGTGA. V was cut by 4 bases and J by 4 bases, with 11 bases left in between. The CDR3 is made up of 13 amino acids. CDR3 DNA: TGTGCCAGCAGCTCACAGCCGAGATACGAGCAGTACTTC. Translated, it gives CASSSQPRYEQYF.

This clonotype was found many times. The rearrangement joins TRBV7-2 to TRBJ2-3; the D gene is possibly TRBD2 (5 bases). The CDR3 contains 14 residues. Germline V gene data show CDR1 as SGHTA and CDR2 as FQGNSA. Trimming cost V 2 bases and J 5 bases, with 11 bases left between them. This CDR3 reads CASSLMGRVDTQYF. The CDR3 DNA follows: TGTGCCAGCAGCTTAATGGGGAGAGTAGATACGCAGTATTTT.

Only a few counts were recorded for this clonotype. In DNA form, the CDR3 reads TGCGCCAGCCACCCGGCCGGGACAGCATACTCCTACGAGCAGTACTTC. Protein: CASHPAGTAYSYEQYF. V is TRBV5-1 and J is TRBJ2-7; 7 positions match TRBD1. The CDR3 has 16 amino acids. The V gene end was trimmed by 7 bases and the J gene end by 0 bases; junction bases not matched to a gene: 13. The germline gives CDR1 SGHRS, CDR2 YFSETQ.

There are many counts of this clonotype. The rearrangement uses TRBV6-6 and TRBJ1-5, with TRBD1 matching 8 bases. The V and J ends lost 2 bases and 5 bases, in that order; junction bases with no gene match: 11. The germline CDR1 and CDR2 sequences are MNHNY and SVGAGI (reference sequence). CDR3 length: 17 amino acids. CDR3 residues: CASSYRTDRGGDQPQHF. The CDR3 coding sequence is TGTGCCAGCAGTTACCGAACAGACAGGGGTGGTGATCAGCCCCAGCATTTT.

The chain couples TRBV18 to TRBJ2-1, with D unclear. Between the trimmed V and J ends, which lost 0 bases and 1 base, there was a span of 4 bases. Per the germline V gene, CDR1 is KGHSH and CDR2 is LQKENI. The CDR3 runs 14 residues. CDR3 bases: TGTGCCAGCTCACCACCTGGATCCTACAATGAGCAGTTCTTC. Translation: CASSPPGSYNEQFF.

There are many counts of this clonotype. The rearrangement uses TRBV7-8 and TRBJ2-7; TRBD2 matches 8 bases. The CDR3 loop spans 14 amino acids. Trimming cost V 2 bases and J 4 bases; bases outside gene matches: 4. Germline CDR1 is SGHVS and CDR2 is FQNEAQ. CDR3 nucleotides: TGTGCCAGCAGCTTAACGGGAGGGACGTACGAGCAGTACTTC. This sequence encodes CASSLTGGTYEQYF.